Listed below are T cell receptor beta chains from one sample, sequenced in a study of blood T cell repertoires in COVID-19. Repertoires were generated with immunoSEQ multiplex PCR, while TCRdb's copy carries only in-frame clones and drops some. The repertoire has 200,000 to 250,000 clones, under 90% of them found once; the top ten carry around 6.9%. Sequenced input: peripheral blood. These receptor sequences come from a man aged 55 to 70 who had recovered from COVID-19. CDR3s include the opening cysteine and the closing phenylalanine or tryptophan. D genes are given only for firm matches. The size field is filled for only some rows; it gives once, few, many or a size class.

size	V	D	J	CDR3	DNA
once	TRBV7-3	TRBD1	TRBJ2-2	CASSYGQGNTGELFF	TGTGCCAGCAGCTACGGACAGGGGAACACCGGGGAGCTGTTTTTT
NA	TRBV19	TRBD1	TRBJ1-1	CASSPTGGGTEAFF	TGTGCCAGTAGTCCAACAGGGGGCGGCACTGAAGCTTTCTTT
NA	TRBV4-2	TRBD1	TRBJ1-4	CASSNTGATNEKLFF	TGTGCCAGCAGCAACACAGGGGCAACTAATGAAAAACTGTTTTTT
NA	TRBV4-1	TRBD1	TRBJ1-3	CASSQEGTGRWTIYF	TGCGCCAGCAGCCAAGAAGGGACAGGCCGTTGGACCATATATTTT
NA	TRBV19	TRBD1	TRBJ1-2	CASSSTGRMGGYTF	TGTGCCAGTAGTTCGACAGGGCGTATGGGGGGCTACACCTTC
few	TRBV6-6	TRBD2	TRBJ2-7	CASSPGGARDEQYF	TGTGCCAGCAGTCCCGGGGGGGCTCGCGACGAGCAGTACTTC
NA	TRBV28	TRBD2	TRBJ2-7	CASRSSGKSSYEQYF	TGTGCCAGCAGATCTAGCGGAAAGAGCTCCTACGAGCAGTACTTC
once	TRBV19	NA	TRBJ1-2	CASSIAPNYGYTF	TGTGCCAGTAGTATAGCTCCTAACTATGGCTACACCTTC
NA	TRBV5-4	NA	TRBJ1-2	CASSLGAVYYGYTF	TGTGCCAGCAGCTTGGGGGCAGTTTACTATGGCTACACCTTC
NA	TRBV28	TRBD1	TRBJ1-3	CASLGQGALSGNTIYF	TGTGCCAGCTTGGGACAGGGGGCTTTATCTGGAAACACCATATATTTT
NA	TRBV2	NA	TRBJ1-2	CASSDTNYGYTF	TGTGCCAGCAGTGACACAAACTATGGCTACACCTTC
NA	TRBV2	NA	TRBJ1-4	CASSEAQGRILKLFF	TGTGCCAGCAGTGAAGCTCAGGGCAGGATTTTGAAACTGTTTTTT
NA	TRBV9	NA	TRBJ2-7	CASSRGSLAPYEQYF	TGTGCCAGCAGTCGCGGGTCCCTAGCTCCTTACGAGCAGTACTTC
NA	TRBV5-6	NA	TRBJ1-2	CASSLSPGQDYGYTF	TGTGCCAGCAGCTTATCCCCGGGACAAGACTATGGCTACACCTTC
few	TRBV7-9	TRBD1	TRBJ1-4	CASSRTGELEKLFF	TGTGCCAGCAGCCGGACAGGGGAACTTGAAAAACTGTTTTTT
NA	TRBV18	TRBD1	TRBJ2-5	CASSLSTGEETQYF	TGTGCCAGCTCGCTGAGTACAGGGGAAGAGACCCAGTACTTC
NA	TRBV5-1	TRBD1	TRBJ1-4	CASSIDRGLEKLFF	TGCGCCAGCAGCATCGACAGGGGGCTTGAAAAACTGTTTTTT
NA	TRBV30	NA	TRBJ1-1	CAWSVLGAKGTFF	TGTGCCTGGAGTGTACTGGGGGCAAAAGGGACTTTCTTT
NA	TRBV6-5	NA	TRBJ1-1	CASTRGGRGTEAFF	TGTGCCAGTACGAGGGGGGGCAGGGGCACTGAAGCTTTCTTT
few	TRBV7-9	NA	TRBJ1-2	CASSLGSEVGYTF	TGTGCCAGCAGCTTAGGGTCTGAGGTTGGCTACACCTTC
NA	TRBV7-3	NA	TRBJ1-2	CASSLRSGDGYTF	TGTGCCAGCAGCTTAAGATCAGGCGATGGCTACACCTTC
once	TRBV7-9	NA	TRBJ2-5	CASTTRGSSGGETQYF	TGTGCCAGCACTACGAGGGGCAGTTCCGGAGGGGAGACCCAGTACTTC
NA	TRBV3-1/TRBV3-2	NA	TRBJ2-7	CASSPPGSDF	TGTGCCAGCAGCCCCCCGGGGAGTGACTTC
NA	TRBV6-5	NA	TRBJ2-7	CASSYSLGSNTYEQYF	TGTGCCAGCAGTTACTCGTTGGGGAGCAATACCTACGAGCAGTACTTC
NA	TRBV9	NA	TRBJ1-6	CASSLRVGNSPLHF	TGTGCCAGCAGCCTCAGGGTTGGAAATTCACCCCTCCACTTT